A single sample gave rise to the 28 T cell receptor beta chains below, sequenced in a study of CXCR3-negative and CXCR3-positive naive CD8 T cells (dated by TCRdb to the late 2010s). What the work shows at the level of the full study, not this receptor alone: TRB CDR3s from CXCR3-positive naive cells showed higher hydrophobicity (lower Kidera factor 4), lower energy, and higher strength and volume indices than CXCR3-negative naive cells.

What these receptors recognize is not known. The data were produced on a NextSeq 550. The Human TCR Profiling Kit (MiLaboratory) was used to prepare UMI-labeled 5' RACE TRB cDNA libraries. Following reprocessing of the reads by TCRdb, the data hold one row per CDR3 protein sequence and no DNA is available. The table kept for this sample lists 6,000 to 8,000 distinct CDR3 sequences. The ten top clones hold approximately 1.2% of the sample. The sequenced sample consisted of naive CXCR3+ CD8+ T cells from blood. This specimen's cell subset or site label, interpreted: CD45RO-CCR7+CD27+CD95- naive CD8+ T cells expressing CXCR3 (TNR3+). Receptors were obtained from a human donor in good health. Some clones in this sample may be carry-over from other donors' samples.

Its frequency marks this clonotype as medium-sized. The chain employs TRBV20-1 and TRBJ2-7; the TCRdb call, TRBD1, lacks DNA for checking. Germline CDR1 DFQATT, CDR2 SNEGSKA (reference sequence). This CDR3 has 19 residues. The CDR3 here is CSARDPPTGGTGRFYEQYF.

The chain carries TRBV2 and TRBJ2-2; TCRdb lists TRBD2, though no DNA is available to test this call. Germline CDR1 reads SNHLY; CDR2 reads FYNNEI. The CDR3 is 16 residues long. This chain's CDR3 is CASSVWSVVGPGELFF. The complete variable domain, with remaining parts taken from reference TRBV2 and TRBJ2-2, reads EPEVTQTPSHQVTQMGQEVILRCVPISNHLYFYWYRQILGQKVEFLVSFYNNEISEKSEIFDDQFSVERPDGSNFTLKIRSTKLEDSAMYFCASSVWSVVGPGELFFGEGSRLTVL.

This chain's CDR3 is CASSLPRPSLDEQFF. The chain has TRBV28 and TRBJ2-1; TCRdb reports TRBD1, a call that lacks DNA to check it against. The CDR3 sequence is 15 residues long. Germline V CDR1 and CDR2: MDHEN, SYDVKM.

The genes are TRBV6-5 and TRBJ2-3; TCRdb proposes TRBD1, but this gene call is untestable without DNA. The CDR3 length is 15 residues. Germline lookup yields CDR1 MNHEY and CDR2 SVGAGI. The CDR3 region is CASSYGTGDADTQYF.

Its frequency marks this clonotype as medium-sized. The rearrangement uses TRBV7-9 and TRBJ2-3; TCRdb returns TRBD1, unconfirmable since there is no DNA. This CDR3 has 15 amino acids. Germline V CDR1 and CDR2: SEHNR, FQNEAQ (reference sequence). CDR3 residues: CASSPGGAAGDTQYF.

Judged by frequency, this clonotype is medium-sized. The chain combines TRBV20-1 with TRBJ2-7; TCRdb gives TRBD2 as the D gene, but with no DNA this cannot be confirmed. CDR3 length equals 17 residues. Germline-derived CDR1 and CDR2 are DFQATT and SNEGSKA (reference sequence). The CDR3 loop reads CSAFSTDRELSTYEQYF.

The V and J genes are TRBV20-1 and TRBJ1-1. This CDR3 has 17 amino acids. Germline CDR1 is DFQATT and CDR2 is SNEGSKA (reference sequence). CDR3: CSARLLDRSLPRTEAFF.

The CDR3 here is CSATSPGLAGLIHEQYF. The chain carries TRBV20-1 and TRBJ2-7; TCRdb reports TRBD2, a call that lacks DNA to check it against. The CDR3 is made up of 17 amino acids. Per germline, CDR1 DFQATT and CDR2 SNEGSKA (reference sequence).

The chain recombines TRBV28 with TRBJ2-1; TCRdb returns TRBD2, unconfirmable since there is no DNA. The germline V gene has CDR1 MDHEN and CDR2 SYDVKM. CDR3 length: 18 amino acids. CDR3 protein: CASSLPLGTSGSRNEQFF. Complete variable domain (other parts from reference TRBV28 and TRBJ2-1): DVKVTQSSRYLVKRTGEKVFLECVQDMDHENMFWYRQDPGLGLRLIYFSYDVKMKEKGDIPEGYSVSREKKERFSLILESASTNQTSMYLCASSLPLGTSGSRNEQFFGPGTRLTVL.

This rearrangement joins TRBV6-5 to TRBJ1-1. This CDR3 is 15 amino acids long. In germline, CDR1 is MNHEY, CDR2 SVGAGI. CDR3 sequence reads: CASSYRPAMNTEAFF.

The rearrangement links TRBV14 to TRBJ2-3; no DNA is available, so the TRBD1 call from TCRdb remains unchecked. CDR3 length equals 16 residues. The V gene's germline CDR1 is SGHDN and CDR2 FVKESK. CDR3 sequence reads: CASSRTGTGGADTQYF.

The chain has TRBV5-1 and TRBJ1-6. Germline values: CDR1 SGHRS, CDR2 YFSETQ. The CDR3 loop spans 14 amino acids. CDR3 protein: CASSQDGGGSPLHF. The full variable domain, in which reference TRBV5-1 and TRBJ1-6 provide the parts outside the CDR3, is KAGVTQTPRYLIKTRGQQVTLSCSPISGHRSVSWYQQTPGQGLQFLFEYFSETQRNKGNFPGRFSGRQFSNSRSEMNVSTLELGDSALYLCASSQDGGGSPLHFGNGTRLTVT.

The chain carries TRBV2 and TRBJ2-3; TCRdb gives TRBD1 as the D gene, but with no DNA this cannot be confirmed. Per germline, CDR1 SNHLY and CDR2 FYNNEI. CDR3 length: 16 residues. The CDR3 loop is CASSPGTPYRTDTQYF.

CDR3 sequence reads: CASRAGTGVSLVYEQYF. The rearrangement joins TRBV6-5 to TRBJ2-7; TCRdb outputs TRBD1, but without DNA this stays unchecked. The germline gives CDR1 MNHEY, CDR2 SVGAGI. The CDR3 extends over 17 amino acids.

Considering frequency, this clonotype is medium-sized. V gene TRBV9 combines with J gene TRBJ2-2. The CDR3 runs to 15 residues. Germline CDR1 and CDR2: SGDLS and YYNGEE. CDR3 region: CASSVESVNTGELFF.

The rearrangement uses TRBV20-1 and TRBJ1-1; no DNA is available, so the TRBD1 call from TCRdb remains unchecked. Germline V gene lookup returns CDR1 DFQATT and CDR2 SNEGSKA (reference sequence). The CDR3 is made up of 12 amino acids. CDR3 sequence: CSAQSGGTEAFF.

The rearrangement uses TRBV23-1 and TRBJ2-3. TRBV23-1 is labeled an ORF, and its function is uncertain. The CDR3 length is 15 residues. The CDR3 protein is CASSQGSNRTDTQYF.

V and J are TRBV13 and TRBJ1-1. In germline, CDR1 is PRHDT, CDR2 FYEKMQ (reference sequence). This CDR3 comprises 13 residues. The CDR3 sequence: CASSSGRNTEAFF.

This chain uses TRBV2 with TRBJ2-3. There are 14 residues in the CDR3. Germline V gene lookup returns CDR1 SNHLY and CDR2 FYNNEI. The CDR3 region is CASRGISTGDTQYF. The full variable domain, with the rest looked up from reference TRBV2 and TRBJ2-3, is EPEVTQTPSHQVTQMGQEVILRCVPISNHLYFYWYRQILGQKVEFLVSFYNNEISEKSEIFDDQFSVERPDGSNFTLKIRSTKLEDSAMYFCASRGISTGDTQYFGPGTRLTVL.

V and J are TRBV7-2 and TRBJ2-7; the TCRdb call, TRBD2, lacks DNA for checking. The CDR3 covers 15 residues. The germline V gene has CDR1 SGHTA and CDR2 FQGNSA. The CDR3 sequence: CASSHPAGSAYEQYF.

The rearrangement links TRBV25-1 to TRBJ2-7; without DNA, the TCRdb call of TRBD1 cannot be checked. The CDR3 length is 16 residues. Per germline, CDR1 MGHDK and CDR2 SYGVNS. The CDR3 protein is CASSLLPGTGGYEQYF.

Measured by frequency, this clonotype is medium-sized (0.01 to 0.1%). The V gene is TRBV7-9, the J gene TRBJ2-7; without DNA, the TCRdb call of TRBD1 cannot be checked. This CDR3 region has 13 residues. The germline V gene encodes CDR1 SEHNR and CDR2 FQNEAQ (reference sequence). The CDR3 is CASSLDDSYEQYF.

The chain combines TRBV27 with TRBJ2-7; TCRdb names TRBD2, which stays unverified in the absence of DNA. The CDR3 runs to 16 residues. Germline V lookup: CDR1 MNHEY, CDR2 SMNVEV (reference sequence). CDR3 sequence: CASSSRTSGMTYEQYF.

The chain has TRBV9 and TRBJ1-4; there is no DNA to check the TCRdb D call of TRBD1. This CDR3 has 17 amino acids. Germline V gene data show CDR1 as SGDLS and CDR2 as YYNGEE. This chain's CDR3 is CASSDDREQPTNEKLFF. Complete variable domain (other parts from reference TRBV9 and TRBJ1-4): DSGVTQTPKHLITATGQRVTLRCSPRSGDLSVYWYQQSLDQGLQFLIQYYNGEERAKGNILERFSAQQFPDLHSELNLSSLELGDSALYFCASSDDREQPTNEKLFFGSGTQLSVL.

This rearrangement joins TRBV11-2 to TRBJ2-7; TCRdb designates TRBD2, a call that cannot be tested without DNA. The CDR3 sequence is 15 residues long. CDR1 and CDR2 (germline): SGHAT, FQNNGV. The CDR3 sequence is CASSLDLWTSDEQYF.

This clonotype shows up as medium-sized (0.01 to 0.1%) by frequency. The J gene is TRBJ2-1, the V gene TRBV4-3; TCRdb indicates TRBD2, and absent DNA this call remains unverified. Germline V gene lookup returns CDR1 LGHNA and CDR2 YSLEER. The length of the CDR3 is 17 residues. This chain's CDR3 is CASSQRLAGGSGNEQFF.

The chain carries TRBV4-2 and TRBJ2-7; as DNA is missing, the TRBD1 call by TCRdb cannot be tested. The CDR3 runs to 14 residues. Germline assignment: CDR1 LGHNA and CDR2 YNFKEQ. The CDR3 here is CASSQPGVSYEQYF.

The J gene is TRBJ2-7, the V gene TRBV5-4; TCRdb lists TRBD2, though no DNA is available to test this call. CDR3 size: 14 residues. Germline CDR1 reads SGHNT; CDR2 reads YYREEE (reference sequence). The CDR3 region is CASSPRDSSYEQYF.